Following are 10 T cell receptor beta chains from one sample sequenced in a study of tumor and adjacent non-tumor tissue in lung cancer. The library came from three nested PCR rounds adapted from ARM-PCR protocols. TCRdb fed the multiplex PCR reads into MiXCR, producing one record per CDR3 protein. The sample includes under 250,000 distinct CDR3 sequences, approximately 74% of them seen just once. The template was RNA from unsorted bulk tissue. The sequenced sample was lung tumor tissue. Receptors were obtained from a man between 60 and 75 years old with non-small cell lung cancer.

This rearrangement joins TRBV12-3 or TRBV12-4 to TRBJ1-3, with unresolved D. Trimming left V 3 bases short and J 7 bases short, with 10 bases between. The CDR3 extends over 13 amino acids. CDR3 sequence reads: CASSFWQTNTIYF. The CDR3 nucleotides are TGTGCCAGCAGTTTCTGGCAGACTAACACCATATATTTT.

With regard to this clonotype: Just one base apart from a much larger clone, this may be a read error. The CDR3 is CSARTSLAGAYNQQFF. DNA of the CDR3: TGCAGTGCTAGAACCTCGTTAGCGGGAGCTTACAATCAGCAGTTCTTC. The rearrangement links TRBV20-1 to TRBJ2-1; 9 positions match TRBD2. This CDR3 spans 16 amino acids. The germline V gene encodes CDR1 DFQATT and CDR2 SNEGSKA (reference sequence).

This clonotype was counted a few times. This chain uses TRBV11-2 with TRBJ1-6, with a tentative D call TRBD1 (5 bases). The CDR3 is made up of 15 amino acids. Germline CDR1 SGHAT, CDR2 FQNNGV. Deletions cut 7 bases from V and 15 bases from J, with 25 bases between. CDR3 DNA sequence: TGTGCCAGCAACCCCCGAGCAGGGTGGGAATCGCTCCTCCACTTT. Its protein product is CASNPRAGWESLLHF.

Regarding this clonotype: The CDR3 end shows no conserved phenylalanine or tryptophan, and so a read error is likely. The J gene is TRBJ1-1, the V gene TRBV20-1; 7 bases map to TRBD1. CDR3 length: 14 residues. Germline V gene lookup returns CDR1 DFQATT and CDR2 SNEGSKA (reference sequence). The V segment lost 0 bases and the J segment 5 bases; nucleotides outside the gene matches: 6. The CDR3 region is CSARDGQGGTEAFS. The CDR3 DNA follows: TGCAGTGCTAGAGATGGGCAGGGGGGGACTGAAGCTTTCTCT.

This clonotype was seen a single time. The germline gene is not matched at one end of the junction; a read error may be the cause. This chain connects TRBV6-5 to TRBJ1-1; no clear D. Germline CDR1 reads MNHEY; CDR2 reads SVGAGI. The CDR3 is made up of 14 amino acids. As DNA, the CDR3 is TGCGCCAGCAGTCCCCACCTCATGAACACTAAAGCTTTCTTT. Translated: CASSPHLMNTKAFF.

As for this clonotype: This clone may be a read error of a much larger clone one base away. This chain links TRBV6-1 with TRBJ1-2; D perhaps matches TRBD1 (6 bases). The CDR3 covers 14 residues. Germline V lookup: CDR1 MNHNS, CDR2 SASEGT. CDR3 residues: CASSASGGDYDYTF. The CDR3 region has the DNA TGTGCCAGCAGTGCGTCCGGGGGCGACTATGACTACACCTTC.

This clonotype was counted only a few times. This may be a read error: a much more frequent sequence differs by one nucleotide. The CDR3 spells CASKGAVGTNYGYTF. The CDR3, as DNA: TGTGCCAGCAAAGGGGCAGTAGGGACTAACTATGGCTACACCTTC. The chain employs TRBV28 and TRBJ1-2; D possibly corresponds to TRBD1 (5 bases). Deletions cut 7 bases from V and 0 bases from J, with 15 bases between. This CDR3 has 15 residues. Germline-derived CDR1 and CDR2 are MDHEN and SYDVKM.

The V gene is TRBV7-9, the J gene TRBJ2-6, with a tentative D call TRBD1 (5 bases). V was cut by 9 bases and J by 7 bases, with 16 bases left in between. There are 14 residues in the CDR3. Per the germline V gene, CDR1 is SEHNR and CDR2 is FQNEAQ (reference sequence). CDR3 sequence (DNA): TGTGCCAGTAGCCTCCAGGGAATTGCCAACGTCCTGACTTTC. Translation: CASSLQGIANVLTF.

This clonotype was counted ten times or more. The chain has TRBV6-6 and TRBJ2-1, with TRBD2 matching 10 bases. This CDR3 region has 11 residues. From germline, CDR1 is MNHNY and CDR2 SVGAGI (reference sequence). The ends lost 6 bases at V and 11 bases at J; junction bases unmatched: 1. CDR3: CASRGLAQQFF. CDR3 DNA sequence: TGTGCCAGCAGGGGACTAGCGCAGCAGTTCTTC.

Points on this clonotype: With a much larger clone just one base away, this may be a read error. The chain has TRBV6-2 or TRBV6-3 and TRBJ2-2, with 10 bases identical to TRBD2. The CDR3 covers 16 residues. Trimming removed 6 bases from V and 8 bases from J; junction bases left unmatched: 12. Germline CDR1 is MNHEY and CDR2 is SVGEGT. CDR3 DNA sequence: TGTGCCAGCAGCCGCGGGACTAGCGAGAGAACAGGGGAGCTGTTTTTT. This sequence encodes CASSRGTSERTGELFF.